One T cell receptor (beta chain) is described in this entry. The data were produced by immunoSEQ multiplex PCR, yet TCRdb's version contains in-frame clones alone and is incomplete. Found here are some 200,000 clones, around 84% of them singletons; the top ten hold roughly 14%. V gave up 5 bases and J gave up 2 bases, with 18 bases separating them. This CDR3 has 17 residues. Looked up from germline, CDR1 is PRHDT and CDR2 is FYEKMQ (reference sequence). The data originate from a study of blood T cell repertoires in COVID-19. The TCR originated in a woman in her 70s with COVID-19, enrolled during active disease. The chain links TRBV13 to TRBJ1-4, with D possibly being TRBD1 (6 bases). The sample was peripheral blood. This CDR3 is CASSASSGVRTNEKLFF. CDR3 nucleotide sequence: TGTGCCAGCAGCGCGTCTTCAGGGGTTCGTACTAATGAAAAACTGTTTTTT.